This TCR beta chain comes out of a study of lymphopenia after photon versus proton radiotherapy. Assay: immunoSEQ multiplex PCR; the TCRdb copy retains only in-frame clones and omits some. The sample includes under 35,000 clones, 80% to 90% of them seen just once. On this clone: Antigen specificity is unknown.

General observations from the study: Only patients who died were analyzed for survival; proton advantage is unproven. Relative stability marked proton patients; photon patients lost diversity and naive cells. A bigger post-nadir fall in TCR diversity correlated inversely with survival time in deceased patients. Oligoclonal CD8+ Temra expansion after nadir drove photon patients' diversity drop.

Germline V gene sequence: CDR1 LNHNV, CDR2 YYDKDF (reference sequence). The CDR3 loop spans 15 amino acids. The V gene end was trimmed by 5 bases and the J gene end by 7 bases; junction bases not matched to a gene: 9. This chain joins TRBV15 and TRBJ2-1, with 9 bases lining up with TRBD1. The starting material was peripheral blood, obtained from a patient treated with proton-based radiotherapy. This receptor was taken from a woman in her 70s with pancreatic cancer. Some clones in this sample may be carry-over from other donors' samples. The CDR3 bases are TGTGCCACCAGCCGGGACAGGGCGGCTCTTAATGAGCAGTTCTTC. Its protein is CATSRDRAALNEQFF.